These T cell receptor beta chains were read from a single sample in a study of shared clonotypes between healthy human individuals. Generated by immunoSEQ multiplex PCR, the TCRdb table keeps only in-frame clones and is missing some. The table records 2 million to 2.5 million clones, around 95% of them present only once. The specimen sequenced was naive CD4+ T cells sorted from blood. These TCRs come from a young man in good health. The CDR3 runs from the conserved cysteine through the conserved F or W. D genes are given only for firm matches. Size is omitted from some rows. Given values are once, few, many or a class for expanded clones.

J	D	V	size	DNA	CDR3
TRBJ1-6	TRBD1	TRBV2	once	TGTGCCAGCCGGGACAGGGAAAACTCACCCCTCCACTTT	CASRDRENSPLHF
TRBJ1-1	NA	TRBV7-9	NA	TGTGCCAGCAGCCAGAACACTGAAGCTTTCTTT	CASSQNTEAFF
TRBJ2-1	TRBD2	TRBV7-2	NA	TGTGCCAGCAGCATGAGACTAGCGGGGGGGCTTGATGAGCAGTTCTTC	CASSMRLAGGLDEQFF
TRBJ2-7	NA	TRBV7-3	NA	TGTGCCAGCAGCTTAAGGGGAGACAGCCCAATCTACGAGCAGTACTTC	CASSLRGDSPIYEQYF
TRBJ2-7	TRBD1	TRBV6-5	NA	TGTGCCAGCGGACTGGGACAGGGGAAAACGTACGAGCAGTACTTC	CASGLGQGKTYEQYF
TRBJ1-6	NA	TRBV7-3	NA	TGTGCCAGCAGCACGCACAAGGGTTCACCCCTCCACTTT	CASSTHKGSPLHF
TRBJ2-1	NA	TRBV7-2	NA	TGTGCCAGCAGCTTTAGGGGTTCCTCCTACAATGAGCAGTTCTTC	CASSFRGSSYNEQFF
TRBJ2-1	TRBD2	TRBV11-2	NA	TGTGCCAGCAGCCGACTAGCGTTGGAGAATGAGCAGTTCTTC	CASSRLALENEQFF
TRBJ1-5	NA	TRBV9	NA	TGTGCCAGCAGCGTAGGTGGAGAGATAGGCAATCAGCCCCAGCATTTT	CASSVGGEIGNQPQHF
TRBJ2-1	NA	TRBV25-1	NA	TGTGCCAGCAGTGAACACTCTGGAGGGGGTAGGAAAGGGCAGTTCTTC	CASSEHSGGGRKGQFF
TRBJ2-3	NA	TRBV5-4	NA	TGTGCCAGCAGCTTGGGGGAGGTCCGATTAAGAAATACGCAGTATTTT	CASSLGEVRLRNTQYF
TRBJ2-1	NA	TRBV28	NA	TGTGCCAGCAGTCTCCCGCTAGCTGGGGCGGATGAGCAGTTCTTC	CASSLPLAGADEQFF
TRBJ1-5	NA	TRBV6-5	NA	TGTGCCAGCAGTTACTCGCCCCCAGCGGGGCAGCCCCAGCATTTT	CASSYSPPAGQPQHF